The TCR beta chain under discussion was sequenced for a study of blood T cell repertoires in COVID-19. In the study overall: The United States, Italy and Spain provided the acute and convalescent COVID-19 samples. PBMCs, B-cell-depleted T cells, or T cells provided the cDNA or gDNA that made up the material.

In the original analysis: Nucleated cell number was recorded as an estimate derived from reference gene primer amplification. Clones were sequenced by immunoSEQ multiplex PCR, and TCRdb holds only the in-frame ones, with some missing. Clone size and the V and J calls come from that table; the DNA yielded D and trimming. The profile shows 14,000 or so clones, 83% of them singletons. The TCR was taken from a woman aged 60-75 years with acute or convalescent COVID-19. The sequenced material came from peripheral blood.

CDR3: CAIRSEGNTEAFF. CDR3 sequence (DNA): TGTGCCATCAGATCGGAGGGGAACACTGAAGCTTTCTTT. This chain joins TRBV10-3 and TRBJ1-1; D gene uncertain. The CDR3 is 13 amino acids. Germline loops: CDR1 ENHRY, CDR2 SYGVKD. Trimming pared 6 bases from V and 1 base from J, leaving 9 bases between.